A single sample gave rise to the 22 T cell receptor beta chains below, sequenced in a study of T cell responses to AZD1222 COVID-19 vaccine. Libraries were prepared by immunoSEQ multiplex PCR; TCRdb keeps only in-frame clonotypes and omits some of them. The data hold 130,000 to 150,000 clones, with 90% observed a single time. The input for sequencing was peripheral blood, taken on day 0 of AZD1222 vaccination. The receptors were gathered from an adult in good health.

V gene TRBV28 combines with J gene TRBJ2-2, with TRBD2 matching over 7 bases. Trimming took 8 bases from V and 7 from J; bases not matched to a gene: 19. The germline CDR1 and CDR2 sequences are MDHEN and SYDVKM. The CDR3 is made up of 17 amino acids. CDR3 sequence reads: CASGASGTPGGGGELFF. CDR3 sequence (DNA): TGTGCCAGCGGGGCTAGCGGAACACCGGGCGGCGGCGGGGAGCTGTTTTTT.

The V call is TRBV10-3, the J call TRBJ1-5; D is ambiguous. Germline V gene data show CDR1 as ENHRY and CDR2 as SYGVKD. Trimming shortened V by 6 bases and J by 0 bases, and 18 bases separated the two germline ends. There are 17 residues in the CDR3. The CDR3 nucleotides read TGTGCCATCAGCGCGACCCAGGTGGGATATAGCAATCAGCCCCAGCATTTT. It translates to CAISATQVGYSNQPQHF.

This rearrangement joins TRBV7-2 to TRBJ2-2, with a weak D call TRBD2 (6 bases). Germline CDR1 SGHTA, CDR2 FQGNSA. This CDR3 comprises 12 residues. Trimming cost V 3 bases and J 9 bases, with 8 bases left between them. For the CDR3, the DNA is TGTGCCAGCAGCTTGGCGGGGTGGGAGCTGTTTTTT. Protein sequence: CASSLAGWELFF.

The chain links TRBV6-5 to TRBJ2-1; 7 nucleotides align to TRBD2. Losses at the gene ends were 4 bases for V and 4 bases for J; bases not matched to a gene: 7. The CDR3 is made up of 15 amino acids. Germline CDR1 MNHEY, CDR2 SVGAGI. The chain's CDR3 is CASSSLTGGYNEQFF. The CDR3, as DNA: TGTGCCAGCAGTTCACTTACGGGGGGTTACAATGAGCAGTTCTTC.

The chain couples TRBV24-1 to TRBJ2-7; D not certain. The V gene's germline CDR1 is KGHDR and CDR2 SFDVKD. The CDR3 runs 17 residues. Trimming cost V 5 bases and J 2 bases, with 21 bases left between them. CDR3 sequence: CATSGRSKKGPAYEQYF. The DNA of the CDR3 is TGTGCCACCAGTGGAAGGTCAAAAAAAGGGCCAGCCTACGAGCAGTACTTC.

This clone was observed a single time. CDR3 sequence (DNA): TGTGCCAGCAGTTCCCAAGAGACCCAGTACTTC. It encodes CASSSQETQYF. The rearrangement links TRBV6-2 or TRBV6-3 to TRBJ2-5, with D hard to call. Trimming cost V 4 bases and J 1 base, with 1 base left between them. Germline-derived CDR1 and CDR2 are MNHEY and SVGEGT. The CDR3 is made up of 11 amino acids.

The chain joins TRBV12-5 to TRBJ2-5; 14 nucleotides match TRBD2. V shed 1 base, J shed 2 bases, and the junction held 0 bases outside the gene matches. The CDR3 is 16 amino acids. Germline CDR1 LGHNT, CDR2 FRNRAP. CDR3 residues: CASGLGLAGGQETQYF. The CDR3 nucleotides are TGTGCTAGTGGTTTGGGACTAGCGGGGGGGCAAGAGACCCAGTACTTC.

The chain is built from TRBV19 and TRBJ2-1, with 11 bases aligning to TRBD2. Germline V gene lookup returns CDR1 LNHDA and CDR2 SQIVND (reference sequence). There are 16 residues in the CDR3. V trimming: 4 bases; J trimming: 1 base; junction bases outside the gene matches: 3. The CDR3 loop is CASSKLAGESYNEQFF. The CDR3 nucleotides are TGTGCCAGTAGTAAACTAGCGGGAGAATCCTACAATGAGCAGTTCTTC.

V is TRBV6-5 and J is TRBJ2-6; D gene unclear. V was pared by 2 bases and J by 1 base, with 6 bases between. This CDR3 spans 15 amino acids. Germline CDR1 is MNHEY and CDR2 is SVGAGI. CDR3 sequence reads: CASSYVGSGANVLTF. Here the CDR3 DNA reads TGTGCCAGCAGTTACGTAGGGTCTGGGGCCAACGTCCTGACTTTC.

J is TRBJ2-5 and V is TRBV7-9, with no clear D. Looked up from germline, CDR1 is SEHNR and CDR2 is FQNEAQ (reference sequence). The CDR3 has 14 residues. V was pared by 5 bases and J by 2 bases, with 12 bases between. CDR3 nucleotides: TGTGCCAGCAGCCAAGAAGGCCATCAAGAGACCCAGTACTTC. Translation: CASSQEGHQETQYF.

The chain couples TRBV9 to TRBJ1-4, with D unresolved. The CDR3 length is 15 residues. Deletions cut 4 bases from V and 2 bases from J, with 12 bases between. Germline-derived CDR1 and CDR2 are SGDLS and YYNGEE. CDR3 sequence: CASSPGPTTNEKLFF. Here the CDR3 DNA reads TGTGCCAGCAGCCCCGGACCTACTACTAATGAAAAACTGTTTTTT.

This sequence joins TRBV5-5 and TRBJ1-1; a possible D gene is TRBD1 (5 bases). The CDR3 runs to 13 residues. Germline V gene data show CDR1 as SGHKS and CDR2 as YYEKEE (reference sequence). Between the trimmed V and J ends, which lost 2 bases and 10 bases, there was a span of 15 bases. CDR3: CASSFFTQGRAFF. The CDR3 DNA follows: TGTGCCAGCAGCTTTTTTACGCAGGGCCGAGCTTTCTTT.

This clone was detected a few times. The chain combines TRBV9 with TRBJ2-5; D is unresolved. Germline assignment: CDR1 SGDLS and CDR2 YYNGEE. Trimming pared 0 bases from V and 4 bases from J, leaving 7 bases between. The CDR3 totals 13 residues. The CDR3 region has the DNA TGTGCCAGCAGCGTAGGCGTCGTAGAGACCCAGTACTTC. It encodes CASSVGVVETQYF.

V is TRBV5-1 and J is TRBJ1-4, with D unclear. Trimming cost V 0 bases and J 5 bases, with 5 bases left between them. CDR1 and CDR2 from the germline V gene are SGHRS and YFSETQ. The length of the CDR3 is 13 residues. This CDR3 reads CASSLEHNEKLFF. CDR3 bases: TGCGCCAGCAGCTTGGAACACAATGAAAAACTGTTTTTT.

The V and J genes are TRBV24-1 and TRBJ2-3; D remains unclear. Germline-derived CDR1 and CDR2 are KGHDR and SFDVKD. The ends were cut back, 4 bases at V and 0 bases at J, with 13 bases in the middle. This CDR3 contains 16 residues. CDR3 DNA sequence: TGTGCCACCAGTGACCCGACTGAATTTAGCACAGATACGCAGTATTTT. Its translation: CATSDPTEFSTDTQYF.

The V and J genes are TRBV3-1 (or the pseudogene TRBV3-2) and TRBJ2-5, with 7 bases lining up with TRBD2. The junction had 2 bases not matched to a gene; V was cut back by 1 base and J by 0 bases. This CDR3 comprises 15 residues. Germline V lookup: CDR1 LGHDT, CDR2 YNNKEL (reference sequence). Written as DNA, the CDR3 is TGTGCCAGCAGCCAAGCAGCGGGGTACCAAGAGACCCAGTACTTC. It translates to CASSQAAGYQETQYF.

This clone was recorded once. V is TRBV5-6 and J is TRBJ1-6; D gene unclear. The germline V gene encodes CDR1 SGHDT and CDR2 YYEEEE. This CDR3 comprises 15 residues. The V and J ends lost 3 bases and 4 bases respectively, with 11 bases between them. The CDR3 protein is CASSYDTDYNSPLHF. The CDR3 DNA follows: TGTGCCAGCAGCTATGACACGGATTATAATTCACCCCTCCACTTT.

The chain uses TRBV10-3 and TRBJ2-3; D gene uncertain. The CDR3 is 12 amino acids. V gave up 2 bases and J gave up 2 bases, with 2 bases separating them. CDR1 is ENHRY and CDR2 is SYGVKD in the germline V gene. The CDR3 is CAISENTDTQYF. DNA of the CDR3: TGTGCCATCAGTGAGAACACAGATACGCAGTATTTT.

The rearrangement uses TRBV10-3 and TRBJ2-1, with TRBD1 as a possible D gene (5 bases). This CDR3 comprises 12 residues. V lost 2 bases and J lost 7, with 6 bases in between. Germline V gene lookup returns CDR1 ENHRY and CDR2 SYGVKD. CDR3 protein: CAISEKGNEQFF. CDR3 nucleotide sequence: TGTGCCATCAGTGAGAAGGGGAATGAGCAGTTCTTC.

This chain uses TRBV4-2 with TRBJ2-1; weak D call: TRBD2 (5 bases). Germline V gives CDR1 LGHNA, CDR2 YNFKEQ. Deletions cut 5 bases from V and 7 bases from J, with 15 bases between. This CDR3 region has 14 residues. The CDR3 spells CASSSNEGLNEQFF. DNA for the CDR3: TGTGCCAGCAGCTCTAACGAGGGATTAAATGAGCAGTTCTTC.

The chain carries TRBV4-1 and TRBJ1-1, with D maybe TRBD1 (5 bases). Germline values: CDR1 MGHRA, CDR2 YSYEKL. This CDR3 is built from 15 residues. V was trimmed by 0 bases and J by 1 base, leaving 9 bases between them. The CDR3 nucleotides are TGCGCCAGCAGCCAAGATCAACAGGCGAACACTGAAGCTTTCTTT. Amino acids: CASSQDQQANTEAFF.

This clone has just a few counts. The chain links TRBV5-1 to TRBJ1-4, with a possible D match to TRBD1 (5 bases). V was trimmed by 2 bases and J by 7 bases, leaving 15 bases between them. The CDR3 spans 15 residues. Germline V CDR1 and CDR2: SGHRS, YFSETQ. Here the CDR3 reads CASSLSGTSVEKLFF. CDR3 nucleotides: TGCGCCAGCAGCTTATCCGGGACTTCGGTTGAAAAACTGTTTTTT. Using reference TRBV5-1 and TRBJ1-4 for the parts outside the CDR3, the full variable domain is KAGVTQTPRYLIKTRGQQVTLSCSPISGHRSVSWYQQTPGQGLQFLFEYFSETQRNKGNFPGRFSGRQFSNSRSEMNVSTLELGDSALYLCASSLSGTSVEKLFFGSGTQLSVL.